This T cell receptor beta chain is from a study of identical twins. Study-wide results and caveats: There were fewer insertions in abundant cord blood beta clonotypes, but memory repertoires showed no such pattern. Compared with models, monozygotic twins showed more out-of-frame TCR alpha sharing.

All of the donors were Caucasians in good health. Germline V gene lookup returns CDR1 MNHEY and CDR2 SVGAGI. CDR3 length: 14 amino acids. V lost 4 bases and J 0 bases, leaving 7 bases between the germline ends. TCRdb used MiXCR to reprocess the 5' RACE reads, holding one entry per CDR3 protein. Of 410,000 or so distinct CDR3 sequences detected, 18% appear once; the ten largest clones hold around 12%. This clonotype turned up a few times. Antigen specificity is unknown. Sequencing used naive T cells sorted from blood. This rearrangement joins TRBV6-5 to TRBJ1-5; D uncertain. The receptor's source is a man between 45 and 60 years old in good health. CDR3 sequence (DNA): TGTGCCAGCAGTTCTGAGTATAGCAATCAGCCCCAGCATTTT. It specifies CASSSEYSNQPQHF.